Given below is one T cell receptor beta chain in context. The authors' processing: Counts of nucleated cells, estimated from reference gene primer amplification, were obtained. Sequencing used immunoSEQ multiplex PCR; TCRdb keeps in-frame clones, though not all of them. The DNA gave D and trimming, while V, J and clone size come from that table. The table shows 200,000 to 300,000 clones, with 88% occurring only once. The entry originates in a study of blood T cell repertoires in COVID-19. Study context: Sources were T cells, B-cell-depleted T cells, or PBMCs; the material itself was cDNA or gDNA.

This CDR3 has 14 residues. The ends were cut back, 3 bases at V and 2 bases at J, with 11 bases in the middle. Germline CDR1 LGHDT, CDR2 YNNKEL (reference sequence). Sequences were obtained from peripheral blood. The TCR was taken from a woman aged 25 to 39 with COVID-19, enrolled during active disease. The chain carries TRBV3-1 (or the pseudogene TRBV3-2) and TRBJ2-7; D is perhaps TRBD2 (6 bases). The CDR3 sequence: CASSQGGGAYEQYF. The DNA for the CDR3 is TGTGCCAGCAGCCAGGGAGGAGGGGCCTACGAGCAGTACTTC.